Shown below are 20 T cell receptor beta chains from a single sample sequenced in a study of immune cell composition in non-small cell lung cancer (dated by TCRdb to 2016 to 2017). Library preparation was by the immunoSEQ multiplex PCR assay. Held by TCRdb, this immuneACCESS table contains in-frame sequences only and omits some clones. Under half of the omission traces to an unresolved V gene where checked; the cause of the rest is unknown. The sample yields over 3,500 clones; 65% to 80% were counted once. Together, the top ten hold 7.8% of the sample. The source material was lung tumor tissue. Receptors were obtained from a human donor with non-small cell lung cancer.

The CDR3 region has the DNA TGTGCCAGCAGCTTGGGGGGGGGCCCTGCTGGCTACACCTTC. It specifies CASSLGGGPAGYTF. V and J are TRBV7-3 and TRBJ1-2; D might be TRBD1 (6 bases). From germline, CDR1 is SGHTA and CDR2 FQGTGA. V was cut by 3 bases and J by 7 bases, with 15 bases left in between. CDR3 length: 14 amino acids.

J is TRBJ2-3 and V is TRBV19, with unresolved D. CDR3 length: 12 residues. V shed 6 bases and J shed 6 bases, with 10 bases lying between them. Looked up from germline, CDR1 is LNHDA and CDR2 is SQIVND (reference sequence). The CDR3 DNA follows: TGTGCCAGTAGCCCCAATCAGGATACGCAGTATTTT. Translated, it gives CASSPNQDTQYF.

This clone was detected only once. The chain links TRBV4-1 to TRBJ1-5; D is uncertain. The V end lost 0 bases, the J end lost 6 bases, and 6 bases lay between the germline ends. Germline lookup yields CDR1 MGHRA and CDR2 YSYEKL. The CDR3 loop spans 13 amino acids. CDR3 nucleotides: TGCGCCAGCAGCCAAGATCGAGGTCAGCCCCAGCATTTT. As protein: CASSQDRGQPQHF.

This chain joins TRBV2 and TRBJ2-2, with TRBD1 identical over 8 bases. The CDR3 sequence is 18 residues long. The V gene's germline CDR1 is SNHLY and CDR2 FYNNEI. Trimming took 4 bases from V and 5 from J; bases not matched to a gene: 15. This CDR3 is CASSAPRQGLGWTGELFF. For the CDR3, the DNA is TGTGCCAGCAGTGCCCCCCGACAGGGGCTGGGTTGGACCGGGGAGCTGTTTTTT.

This sequence joins TRBV4-3 and TRBJ1-2; D call uncertain. CDR1 and CDR2 (germline): LGHNA, YSLEER. CDR3 length equals 16 residues. Trimming pared 0 bases from V and 2 bases from J, leaving 13 bases between. The CDR3 here is CASSQDPAGRNYGYTF. The CDR3, as DNA: TGCGCCAGCAGCCAAGACCCCGCAGGAAGGAACTATGGCTACACCTTC.

This CDR3 reads CASSEGREAAYEQYF. The CDR3 bases are TGTGCCAGCAGTGAGGGGCGGGAGGCCGCCTACGAGCAGTACTTC. The chain carries TRBV2 and TRBJ2-7; 8 bases line up with TRBD2. This CDR3 spans 15 amino acids. The germline CDR1 and CDR2 sequences are SNHLY and FYNNEI. With 3 bases clipped from V and 2 bases from J, the junction kept 6 bases outside the gene matches.

The rearrangement uses TRBV6-6 and TRBJ2-7; 9 nucleotides match TRBD1. There are 15 residues in the CDR3. V lost 6 bases to trimming and J lost 0 bases; unmatched junction nucleotides: 6. Germline CDR1 is MNHNY and CDR2 is SVGAGI (reference sequence). DNA for the CDR3: TGTGCCAGCAGCCAAGACAGGGGGAGCTCCTACGAGCAGTACTTC. Translation: CASSQDRGSSYEQYF.

The chain employs TRBV7-3 and TRBJ1-1; D is undetermined. CDR1 is SGHTA and CDR2 is FQGTGA in the germline V gene. The CDR3 totals 13 residues. Between the trimmed V and J ends, which lost 3 bases and 0 bases, there was a span of 5 bases. CDR3 region: CASSFAMNTEAFF. The CDR3 DNA reads TGTGCCAGCAGCTTCGCTATGAACACTGAAGCTTTCTTT.

The chain links TRBV9 to TRBJ2-1, with TRBD2 identical over 8 bases. The V and J ends lost 3 bases and 12 bases, in that order; junction bases with no gene match: 8. The CDR3 runs to 13 residues. In germline, CDR1 is SGDLS, CDR2 YYNGEE. The CDR3 DNA reads TGTGCCAGCAGCGCAGCCTTAGCGGGGAGGCAGTTCTTC. This encodes CASSAALAGRQFF.

The chain carries TRBV29-1 and TRBJ2-1; no definite D call. From germline, CDR1 is SQVTM and CDR2 ANQGSEA. The CDR3 sequence is 13 residues long. V lost 4 bases and J 0 bases, leaving 7 bases between the germline ends. CDR3: CSVGGYSYNEQFF. In nucleotides, the CDR3 is TGCAGCGTTGGCGGCTACTCCTACAATGAGCAGTTCTTC.

The genes are TRBV6-6 and TRBJ1-2; D is possibly TRBD1 (5 bases). The CDR3 is made up of 13 amino acids. Germline V gene sequence: CDR1 MNHNY, CDR2 SVGAGI (reference sequence). Trimming cost V 6 bases and J 0 bases, with 8 bases left between them. In DNA, the CDR3 is TGTGCCAGCAGCCAGACAGCTAACTATGGCTACACCTTC. Translating it yields CASSQTANYGYTF.

This rearrangement joins TRBV28 to TRBJ2-3; TRBD1 matches 7 bases. CDR1 is MDHEN and CDR2 is SYDVKM in the germline V gene. CDR3 length equals 15 residues. The V and J ends lost 5 bases and 2 bases, in that order; junction bases with no gene match: 7. In nucleotides, the CDR3 is TGTGCCAGCAGTCAGATCGGACAGGTCACAGATACGCAGTATTTT. Translating it yields CASSQIGQVTDTQYF.

V usage is TRBV7-2 and J usage is TRBJ1-2; D not certain. CDR1 and CDR2 (germline): SGHTA, FQGNSA. V lost 5 bases and J 1 base, leaving 8 bases between the germline ends. The CDR3 consists of 13 residues. The CDR3 DNA reads TGTGCCAGCAGCATTAATATTAACTATGGCTACACCTTC. As protein: CASSININYGYTF. Together with reference TRBV7-2 and TRBJ1-2, the CDR3 gives the full variable domain: GAGVSQSPSNKVTEKGKDVELRCDPISGHTALYWYRQSLGQGLEFLIYFQGNSAPDKSGLPSDRFSAERTGGSVSTLTIQRTQQEDSAVYLCASSININYGYTFGSGTRLTVV.

The chain carries TRBV9 and TRBJ1-4, with D possibly being TRBD1 (5 bases). V lost 4 bases and J lost 4, with 11 bases in between. The germline CDR1 and CDR2 sequences are SGDLS and YYNGEE. This CDR3 contains 14 residues. The CDR3 protein is CASSLGAGNEKLFF. The CDR3 DNA is TGTGCCAGCAGCCTAGGGGCGGGTAATGAAAAACTGTTTTTT.

The chain employs TRBV29-1 and TRBJ1-1, with D uncertain. The CDR3 spans 13 residues. Germline V CDR1 and CDR2: SQVTM, ANQGSEA. V lost 3 bases to trimming and J lost 1 base, with 9 bases between them. CDR3: CSVDTRRNTEAFF. DNA for the CDR3: TGCAGCGTTGACACTAGGAGGAACACTGAAGCTTTCTTT.

The chain is built from TRBV9 and TRBJ2-2; 10 nucleotides line up with TRBD1. This CDR3 has 16 amino acids. CDR1 SGDLS and CDR2 YYNGEE come from the germline V gene. V was clipped by 4 bases and J by 2 bases; unmatched bases: 5. The CDR3 sequence is CASSPQTGGNTGELFF. The CDR3 region has the DNA TGTGCCAGCAGCCCCCAGACAGGGGGCAACACCGGGGAGCTGTTTTTT.

The V call is TRBV7-3, the J call TRBJ2-5; 9 bases align to TRBD2. CDR3 size: 15 residues. V lost 5 bases, J lost 5 bases, and 9 bases stayed unmatched. Germline V gene sequence: CDR1 SGHTA, CDR2 FQGTGA. CDR3 sequence reads: CASSRGTSRMETQYF. CDR3 in DNA: TGTGCCAGCAGCCGGGGGACTAGCCGAATGGAGACCCAGTACTTC.

The V call is TRBV6-1, the J call TRBJ1-2; 8 bases are a match to TRBD1. J lost 7 bases, V lost 3 bases, and 10 bases had no gene match. In germline, CDR1 is MNHNS, CDR2 SASEGT. The length of the CDR3 is 15 residues. This CDR3 reads CASSEEDREWSGYTF. In DNA form, the CDR3 reads TGTGCCAGCAGTGAGGAGGACAGGGAATGGAGTGGCTACACCTTC.

The chain has TRBV6-5 and TRBJ2-7; D not certain. This CDR3 region has 11 residues. V was clipped by 5 bases and J by 3 bases, with 5 bases between them. The germline CDR1 and CDR2 sequences are MNHEY and SVGAGI. The CDR3 sequence: CASSNRYEQYF. In DNA form, the CDR3 reads TGTGCCAGCAGTAATCGCTACGAGCAGTACTTC.

This chain joins TRBV10-1 and TRBJ2-1; 9 bases map to TRBD1. Germline values: CDR1 WNHNN, CDR2 SYGVQD (reference sequence). The CDR3 loop spans 17 amino acids. V dropped 2 bases and J dropped 4; count of bases not matched to a gene: 9. CDR3 amino acids: CASSERDRAFGYNEQFF. DNA for the CDR3: TGCGCCAGCAGTGAGCGGGACAGGGCTTTTGGATACAATGAGCAGTTCTTC.